A single sample gave rise to the 24 T cell receptor beta chains below, sequenced in a study of blood T cell repertoires in COVID-19. Data came from immunoSEQ multiplex PCR; TCRdb stores just in-frame clones and leaves some out. The table has more than 40,000 clones, about 88% seen once. The sample was peripheral blood. The origin of the receptors is a man aged 50 to 60 with acute or convalescent COVID-19.

This clone was counted only a few times. The V call is TRBV7-8, the J call TRBJ1-5; a possible D gene is TRBD1 (5 bases). Germline V CDR1 and CDR2: SGHVS, FQNEAQ. This CDR3 has 14 amino acids. Between the trimmed V and J ends, which lost 5 bases and 3 bases, there was a span of 11 bases. The CDR3, as DNA: TGTGCCAGCAGCCCAGACAGTTCCAATCAGCCCCAGCATTTT. Encoded protein: CASSPDSSNQPQHF. The whole variable domain, filled in from reference TRBV7-8 and TRBJ1-5, reads GAGVSQSPRYKVAKRGQDVALRCDPISGHVSLFWYQQALGQGPEFLTYFQNEAQLDKSGLPSDRFFAERPEGSVSTLKIQRTQQEDSAVYLCASSPDSSNQPQHFGDGTRLSIL.

This clone appeared a single time. The chain combines TRBV5-4 with TRBJ2-4, with 9 bases identical to TRBD2. V lost 3 bases and J lost 8; bases outside the gene matches: 6. Looked up from germline, CDR1 is SGHNT and CDR2 is YYREEE (reference sequence). CDR3 size: 14 residues. CDR3 sequence: CASSSLAGRDIQYF. The CDR3 nucleotides read TGTGCCAGCAGCTCACTAGCGGGCCGGGACATTCAGTACTTC.

The DNA for the CDR3 is TGCGCCAGCAGCTTGGGGGACAGAATAATGAACACTGAAGCTTTCTTT. Protein: CASSLGDRIMNTEAFF. V usage is TRBV5-1 and J usage is TRBJ1-1; TRBD1 matches 7 bases. The V gene end was trimmed by 0 bases and the J gene end by 0 bases; junction bases not matched to a gene: 5. The CDR3 loop spans 16 amino acids. Germline CDR1 reads SGHRS; CDR2 reads YFSETQ.

V gene TRBV28 combines with J gene TRBJ2-2, with D unresolved. This CDR3 comprises 14 residues. Germline V gene data show CDR1 as MDHEN and CDR2 as SYDVKM. V was shortened by 4 bases and J by 4 bases, with 10 bases between the two germline ends. CDR3 sequence (DNA): TGTGCCAGCAGTTCCGGGTGGGTCACCGGGGAGCTGTTTTTT. Translation: CASSSGWVTGELFF.

This sequence joins TRBV28 and TRBJ1-1, with D maybe TRBD1 (5 bases). With 11 bases removed from V and 0 bases from J, the gap between germline ends came to 16 bases. CDR1 and CDR2 from the germline V gene are MDHEN and SYDVKM. The CDR3 runs to 14 residues. CDR3 protein: CASIAGGMNTEAFF. CDR3 DNA: TGTGCCTCGATAGCGGGGGGTATGAACACTGAAGCTTTCTTT.

This chain connects TRBV27 to TRBJ2-7; a weak D match, TRBD1 (5 bases). V gave up 1 base and J gave up 0 bases, with 7 bases separating them. CDR3 size: 14 residues. In germline, CDR1 is MNHEY, CDR2 SMNVEV (reference sequence). CDR3 region: CASSLWQGSYEQYF. CDR3 DNA sequence: TGTGCCAGCAGTTTATGGCAGGGCTCCTACGAGCAGTACTTC.

J is TRBJ2-7 and V is TRBV7-6; 9 bases line up with TRBD2. Unmatched junction bases numbered 9, after V lost 6 bases and J lost 6 bases. Germline V lookup: CDR1 SGHVS, CDR2 FNYEAQ. The CDR3 is 14 amino acids. Here the CDR3 reads CASSTGLARFEQYF. The CDR3 nucleotides are TGTGCCAGCAGTACCGGACTAGCGCGATTCGAGCAGTACTTC.

This chain connects TRBV25-1 to TRBJ1-4, with D maybe TRBD1 (6 bases). The CDR3 is 16 amino acids. The germline CDR1 and CDR2 sequences are MGHDK and SYGVNS. V gave up 3 bases and J gave up 4 bases, with 15 bases separating them. The CDR3 spells CASSDIHQGHNEKLFF. The CDR3 DNA is TGTGCCAGCAGTGACATCCACCAGGGGCATAATGAAAAACTGTTTTTT.

Here the CDR3 reads CASSPRPGNTEAFF. The CDR3 nucleotides are TGCGCCAGCAGCCCAAGACCGGGGAACACTGAAGCTTTCTTT. The chain uses TRBV5-1 and TRBJ1-1, with D hard to call. CDR1 and CDR2 (germline): SGHRS, YFSETQ. V shed 4 bases and J shed 1 base, with 11 bases lying between them. The CDR3 is 14 residues long.

The chain recombines TRBV7-9 with TRBJ2-1; 7 bases agree with TRBD2. V lost 1 base, J lost 0 bases, and 3 bases stayed unmatched. This CDR3 has 16 amino acids. Germline V gives CDR1 SEHNR, CDR2 FQNEAQ (reference sequence). The CDR3 sequence: CASSLGASGSYNEQFF. The DNA of the CDR3 is TGTGCCAGCAGCTTAGGCGCTAGCGGCTCCTACAATGAGCAGTTCTTC.

The J gene is TRBJ1-6, the V gene TRBV19; 8 bases are shared with TRBD1. The germline V gene encodes CDR1 LNHDA and CDR2 SQIVND (reference sequence). V shed 6 bases and J 4 bases; nucleotides not matched to a gene: 8. The CDR3 covers 16 residues. The CDR3 DNA is TGTGCCAGTAGCAATCCCGGGACAGGATATAATTCACCCCTCCACTTT. Residues: CASSNPGTGYNSPLHF.

This clone was counted between two and nine times. J is TRBJ1-5 and V is TRBV5-3; D is ambiguous. TRBV5-3 is given ORF status, its function remaining uncertain. The ends were cut back, 2 bases at V and 4 bases at J, with 4 bases in the middle. This CDR3 is 12 amino acids long. CDR3 coding DNA: TGTGCCAGAAGCTTCCCGAATCAGCCCCAGCATTTT. This gives the protein CARSFPNQPQHF.

The rearrangement links TRBV5-1 to TRBJ1-1; 8 bases fit TRBD1. The CDR3 consists of 16 residues. Looked up from germline, CDR1 is SGHRS and CDR2 is YFSETQ. The V and J ends lost 4 bases and 2 bases, in that order; junction bases with no gene match: 10. Here the CDR3 reads CASSQRPGTGNTEAFF. The CDR3 nucleotides are TGCGCCAGCAGCCAAAGACCTGGGACAGGTAACACTGAAGCTTTCTTT.

The chain uses TRBV9 and TRBJ2-7, with D possibly TRBD1 on 6 matching bases. Looked up from germline, CDR1 is SGDLS and CDR2 is YYNGEE. This CDR3 spans 15 amino acids. V was pared by 2 bases and J by 4 bases, with 16 bases between. CDR3 loop: CASSVVPGVGYEQYF. The CDR3 DNA reads as TGTGCCAGCAGCGTCGTCCCAGGGGTGGGATACGAGCAGTACTTC.

The V call is TRBV7-2, the J call TRBJ2-1; maybe TRBD1 (6 bases). Between the trimmed V and J ends, which lost 5 bases and 3 bases, there was a span of 11 bases. This CDR3 contains 14 residues. Germline CDR1 reads SGHTA; CDR2 reads FQGNSA. The CDR3 here is CASSEDSVYNEQFF. The CDR3, as DNA: TGTGCCAGCAGCGAGGACAGCGTCTACAATGAGCAGTTCTTC.

V usage is TRBV10-1 and J usage is TRBJ2-2; D gene uncertain. V was trimmed by 1 base and J by 4 bases, leaving 19 bases between them. The germline V gene encodes CDR1 WNHNN and CDR2 SYGVQD (reference sequence). This CDR3 has 18 amino acids. The CDR3 bases are TGCGCCAGCAGTGAGTGGGCCCCAGGCCACGTTTTCACCGGGGAGCTGTTTTTT. Its translation: CASSEWAPGHVFTGELFF.

The chain joins TRBV4-1 to TRBJ1-5; 8 nucleotides match TRBD1. The germline CDR1 and CDR2 sequences are MGHRA and YSYEKL. The CDR3 has 17 residues. After removal of 0 bases from V and 1 base from J, the junction contained 5 bases not matched to a gene. Here the CDR3 reads CASSQEVPGGSNQPQHF. In nucleotides, the CDR3 is TGCGCCAGCAGCCAAGAGGTCCCAGGGGGCAGCAATCAGCCCCAGCATTTT.

This rearrangement joins TRBV4-1 to TRBJ1-5, with no clear D. With 0 bases removed from V and 0 bases from J, the gap between germline ends came to 9 bases. In germline, CDR1 is MGHRA, CDR2 YSYEKL. This CDR3 spans 16 amino acids. CDR3 nucleotides: TGCGCCAGCAGCCAAGATTCACAGAATAGCAATCAGCCCCAGCATTTT. This translates into CASSQDSQNSNQPQHF.

V usage is TRBV20-1 and J usage is TRBJ1-3; possibly TRBD1 for D (5 bases). Trimming removed 3 bases from V and 9 bases from J, with 18 bases in between. Germline assignment: CDR1 DFQATT and CDR2 SNEGSKA (reference sequence). This CDR3 has 14 amino acids. CDR3 residues: CSASQQGLLGTIYF. Written as DNA, the CDR3 is TGCAGTGCTAGTCAGCAGGGCCTCCTGGGCACCATATATTTT.

V usage is TRBV5-6 and J usage is TRBJ1-6, with unresolved D. The CDR3 has 15 amino acids. Germline V gives CDR1 SGHDT, CDR2 YYEEEE. V was cut by 4 bases and J by 8 bases, with 16 bases left in between. CDR3 sequence: CASSVSPSVDSPLHF. CDR3 DNA sequence: TGTGCCAGCAGCGTTTCTCCGAGTGTAGATTCACCCCTCCACTTT.

This rearrangement joins TRBV19 to TRBJ2-1; perhaps TRBD2 as D (5 bases). Germline loops: CDR1 LNHDA, CDR2 SQIVND (reference sequence). Deletions cut 10 bases from V and 10 bases from J, with 17 bases between. This CDR3 has 12 amino acids. This chain's CDR3 is CATLDLAGEQFF. In nucleotides, the CDR3 is TGTGCCACCCTAGACCTAGCTGGCGAGCAGTTCTTC. Supplemented by reference TRBV19 and TRBJ2-1, the full variable domain reads DGGITQSPKYLFRKEGQNVTLSCEQNLNHDAMYWYRQDPGQGLRLIYYSQIVNDFQKGDIAEGYSVSREKKESFPLTVTSAQKNPTAFYLCATLDLAGEQFFGPGTRLTVL.

The chain employs TRBV10-2 and TRBJ1-1; the D is unclear. Germline V CDR1 and CDR2: WSHSY, SAAADI. The CDR3 is made up of 14 amino acids. Trimming took off 4 bases at V and 1 base at J, with 10 bases between the two ends. The CDR3 is CASSGAFRNTEAFF. The CDR3 coding sequence is TGCGCCAGCAGTGGGGCCTTCCGGAACACTGAAGCTTTCTTT.

The chain joins TRBV5-4 to TRBJ2-2; weak D call: TRBD2 (6 bases). From germline, CDR1 is SGHNT and CDR2 YYREEE (reference sequence). Trimming stripped 2 bases from V and 2 bases from J, with 13 bases between. The CDR3 loop spans 16 amino acids. CDR3: CASSFDGGTNTGELFF. The DNA for the CDR3 is TGTGCCAGCAGCTTCGACGGCGGGACTAACACCGGGGAGCTGTTTTTT.

The chain recombines TRBV5-1 with TRBJ2-5, with 7 bases identical to TRBD1. Per the germline V gene, CDR1 is SGHRS and CDR2 is YFSETQ. V lost 3 bases, J lost 4 bases, and 9 bases stayed unmatched. CDR3 length equals 15 residues. The CDR3 DNA reads as TGCGCCAGCAGCTCATCCGGGACAGAAAGAGAGACCCAGTACTTC. Protein: CASSSSGTERETQYF.